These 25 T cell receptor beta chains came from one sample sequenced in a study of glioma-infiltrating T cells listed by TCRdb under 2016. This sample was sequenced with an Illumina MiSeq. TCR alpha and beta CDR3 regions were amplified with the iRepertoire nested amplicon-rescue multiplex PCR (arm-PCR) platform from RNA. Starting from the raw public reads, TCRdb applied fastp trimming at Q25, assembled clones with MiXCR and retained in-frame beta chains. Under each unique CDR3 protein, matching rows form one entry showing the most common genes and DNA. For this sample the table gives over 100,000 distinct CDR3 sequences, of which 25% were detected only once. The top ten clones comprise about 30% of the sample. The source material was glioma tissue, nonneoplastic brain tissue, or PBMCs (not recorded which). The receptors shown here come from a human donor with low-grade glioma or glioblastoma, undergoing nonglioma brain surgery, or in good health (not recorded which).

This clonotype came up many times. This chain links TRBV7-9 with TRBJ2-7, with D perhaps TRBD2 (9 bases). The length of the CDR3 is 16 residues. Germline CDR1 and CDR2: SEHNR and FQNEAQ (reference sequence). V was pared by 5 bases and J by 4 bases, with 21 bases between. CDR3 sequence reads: CASSARTGTSLYEQYF. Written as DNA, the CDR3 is TGTGCCAGCAGCGCTCGGACAGGGACTAGCCTATACGAGCAGTACTTC.

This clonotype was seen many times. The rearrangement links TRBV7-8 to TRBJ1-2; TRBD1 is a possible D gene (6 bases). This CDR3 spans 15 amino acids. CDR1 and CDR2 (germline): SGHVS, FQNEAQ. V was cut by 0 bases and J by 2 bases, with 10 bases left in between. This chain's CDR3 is CASSLAGGRNYGYTF. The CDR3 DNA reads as TGTGCCAGCAGCTTAGCTGGGGGCCGAAACTATGGCTACACCTTC.

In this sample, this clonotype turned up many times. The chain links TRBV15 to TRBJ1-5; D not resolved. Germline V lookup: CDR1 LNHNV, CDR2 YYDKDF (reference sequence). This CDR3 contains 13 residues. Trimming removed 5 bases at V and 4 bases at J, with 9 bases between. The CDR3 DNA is TGTGCCACCAGCGTCGGGTTGAATCAGCCCCAGCATTTT. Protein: CATSVGLNQPQHF.

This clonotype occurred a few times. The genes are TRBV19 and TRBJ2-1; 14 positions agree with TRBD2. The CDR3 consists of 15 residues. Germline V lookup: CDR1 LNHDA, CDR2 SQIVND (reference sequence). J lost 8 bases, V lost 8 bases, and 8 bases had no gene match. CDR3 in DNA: TGTGCCAGTTCTACCGGGACTAGCGGGAGCTATGAGCAGTTCTTC. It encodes CASSTGTSGSYEQFF.

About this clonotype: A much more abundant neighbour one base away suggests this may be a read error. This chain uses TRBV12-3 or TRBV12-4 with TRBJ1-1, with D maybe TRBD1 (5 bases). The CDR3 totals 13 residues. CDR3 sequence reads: CASIGLSGGEALF. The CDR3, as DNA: TGTGCCAGCATCGGACTCTCGGGGGGTGAAGCTCTCTTT.

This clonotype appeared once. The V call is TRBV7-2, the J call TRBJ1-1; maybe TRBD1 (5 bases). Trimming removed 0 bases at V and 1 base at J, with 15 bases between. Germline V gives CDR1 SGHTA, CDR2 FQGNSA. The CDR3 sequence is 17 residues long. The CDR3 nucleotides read TGTGCCAGCAGCTTAGCGGGGACCACACTAGGGAACACTGAAGCTTTCTTT. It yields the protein CASSLAGTTLGNTEAFF.

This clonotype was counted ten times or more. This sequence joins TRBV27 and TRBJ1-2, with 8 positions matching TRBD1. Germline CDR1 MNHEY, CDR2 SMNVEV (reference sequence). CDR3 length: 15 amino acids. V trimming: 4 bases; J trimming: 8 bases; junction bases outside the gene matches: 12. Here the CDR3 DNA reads TGTGCCAGCAGTTCAGGACAGGGTTGGTTTGCGGGCTACACCTTC. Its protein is CASSSGQGWFAGYTF.

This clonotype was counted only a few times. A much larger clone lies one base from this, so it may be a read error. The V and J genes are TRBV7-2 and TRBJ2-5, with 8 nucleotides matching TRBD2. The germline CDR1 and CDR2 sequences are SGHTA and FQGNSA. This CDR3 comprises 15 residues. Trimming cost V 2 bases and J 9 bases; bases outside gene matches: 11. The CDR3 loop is CASSLRGGTVEAQYF. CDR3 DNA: TGTGCCAGCAGCTTACGGGGGGGCACTGTTGAGGCCCAGTACTTC. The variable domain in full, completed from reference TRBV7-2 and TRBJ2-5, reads GAGVSQSPSNKVTEKGKDVELRCDPISGHTALYWYRQSLGQGLEFLIYFQGNSAPDKSGLPSDRFSAERTGGSVSTLTIQRTQQEDSAVYLCASSLRGGTVEAQYFGPGTRLLVL.

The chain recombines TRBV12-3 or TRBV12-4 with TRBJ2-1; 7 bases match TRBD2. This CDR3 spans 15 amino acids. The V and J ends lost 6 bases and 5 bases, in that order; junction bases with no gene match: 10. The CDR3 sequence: CASRGDQREDNEQFF. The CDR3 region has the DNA TGTGCCAGCAGGGGGGACCAGCGGGAAGACAATGAGCAGTTCTTC.

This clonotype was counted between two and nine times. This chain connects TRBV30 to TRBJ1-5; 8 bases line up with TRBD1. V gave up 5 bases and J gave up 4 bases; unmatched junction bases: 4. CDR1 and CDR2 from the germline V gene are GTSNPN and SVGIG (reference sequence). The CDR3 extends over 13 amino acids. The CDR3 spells CAWAGQENQPQHF. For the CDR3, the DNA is TGTGCCTGGGCGGGACAGGAGAATCAGCCCCAGCATTTT.

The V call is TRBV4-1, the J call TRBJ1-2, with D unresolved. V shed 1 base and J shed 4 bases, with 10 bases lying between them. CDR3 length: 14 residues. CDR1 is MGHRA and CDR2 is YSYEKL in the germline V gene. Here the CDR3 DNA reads TGCGCCAGCAGCCAAGGACCGGAAGGCTATGGCTACACCTTC. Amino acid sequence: CASSQGPEGYGYTF.

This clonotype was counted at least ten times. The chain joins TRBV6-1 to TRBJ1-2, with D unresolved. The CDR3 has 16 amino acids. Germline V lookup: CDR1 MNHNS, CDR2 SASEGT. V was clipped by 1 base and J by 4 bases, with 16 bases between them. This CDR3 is CASSEGVPMMGYGYTF. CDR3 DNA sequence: TGTGCCAGCAGTGAAGGGGTCCCGATGATGGGCTATGGCTACACCTTC.

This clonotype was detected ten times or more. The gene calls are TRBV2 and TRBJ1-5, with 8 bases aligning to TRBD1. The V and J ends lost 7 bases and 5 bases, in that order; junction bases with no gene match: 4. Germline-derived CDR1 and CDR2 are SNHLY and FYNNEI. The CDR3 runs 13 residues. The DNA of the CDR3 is TGTGCCAGCAAGACAGGGGTCTATCAGCCCCAGCATTTT. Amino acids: CASKTGVYQPQHF.

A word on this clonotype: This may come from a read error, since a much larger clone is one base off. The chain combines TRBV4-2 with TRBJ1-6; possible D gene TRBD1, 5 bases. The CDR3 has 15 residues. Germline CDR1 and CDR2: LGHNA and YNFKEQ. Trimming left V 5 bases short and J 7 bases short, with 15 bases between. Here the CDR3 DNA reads TGTGCCAGCAGCGGAGGTCTCAGGGACAATTCACCCCTCCACTTT. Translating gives CASSGGLRDNSPLHF.

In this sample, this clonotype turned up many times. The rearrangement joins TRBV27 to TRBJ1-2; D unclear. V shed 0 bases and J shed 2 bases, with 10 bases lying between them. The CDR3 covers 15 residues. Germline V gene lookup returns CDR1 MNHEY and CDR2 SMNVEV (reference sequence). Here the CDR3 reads CASSLSGSMNYGYTF. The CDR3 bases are TGTGCCAGCAGTTTATCGGGCAGTATGAACTATGGCTACACCTTC.

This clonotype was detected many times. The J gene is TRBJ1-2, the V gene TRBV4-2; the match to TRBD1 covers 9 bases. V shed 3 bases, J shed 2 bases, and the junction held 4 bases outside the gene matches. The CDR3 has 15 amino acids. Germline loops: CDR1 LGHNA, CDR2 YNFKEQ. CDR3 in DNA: TGTGCCAGCAGCCAGGACAGGGGTTCGAACTATGGCTACACCTTC. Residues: CASSQDRGSNYGYTF.

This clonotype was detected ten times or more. CDR3 in DNA: TGTGCCAGTAGAAAACAGGGGGTCCCAGGCACTGAAGCTTTCTTT. Protein: CASRKQGVPGTEAFF. This chain links TRBV19 with TRBJ1-1, with 8 bases that match TRBD1. Germline trimming cut 6 bases from V and 4 bases from J; bases unmatched to any gene: 10. Germline CDR1 is LNHDA and CDR2 is SQIVND (reference sequence). The CDR3 runs 15 residues.

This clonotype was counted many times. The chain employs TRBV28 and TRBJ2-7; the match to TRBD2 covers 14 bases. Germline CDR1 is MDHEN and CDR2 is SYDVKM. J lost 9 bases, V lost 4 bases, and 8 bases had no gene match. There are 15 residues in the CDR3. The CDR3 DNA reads TGTGCCAGCAGTTCGGGACTAGCGGGAGCACGTTGGCAGTACTTC. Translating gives CASSSGLAGARWQYF. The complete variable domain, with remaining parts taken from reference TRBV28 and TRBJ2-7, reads DVKVTQSSRYLVKRTGEKVFLECVQDMDHENMFWYRQDPGLGLRLIYFSYDVKMKEKGDIPEGYSVSREKKERFSLILESASTNQTSMYLCASSSGLAGARWQYFGPGTRLTVT.

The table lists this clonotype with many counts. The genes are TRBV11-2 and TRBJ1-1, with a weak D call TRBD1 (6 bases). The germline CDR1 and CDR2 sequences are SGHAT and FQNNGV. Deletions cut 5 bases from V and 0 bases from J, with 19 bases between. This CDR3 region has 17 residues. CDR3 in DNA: TGTGCCAGCAGCCTGATGGACAGTTTGGAAGTGAACACTGAAGCTTTCTTT. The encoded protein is CASSLMDSLEVNTEAFF. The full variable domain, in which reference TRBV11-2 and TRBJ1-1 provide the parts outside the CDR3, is EAGVAQSPRYKIIEKRQSVAFWCNPISGHATLYWYQQILGQGPKLLIQFQNNGVVDDSQLPKDRFSAERLKGVDSTLKIQPAKLEDSAVYLCASSLMDSLEVNTEAFFGQGTRLTVV.

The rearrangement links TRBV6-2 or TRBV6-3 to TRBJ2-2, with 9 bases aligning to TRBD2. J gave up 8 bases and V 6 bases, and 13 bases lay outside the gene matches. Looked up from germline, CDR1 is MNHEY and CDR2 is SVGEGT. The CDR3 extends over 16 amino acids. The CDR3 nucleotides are TGTGCCAGCAGACCGCGGGGGGGCCAGTGCACAGGGGAGCTGTTTTTT. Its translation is CASRPRGGQCTGELFF.

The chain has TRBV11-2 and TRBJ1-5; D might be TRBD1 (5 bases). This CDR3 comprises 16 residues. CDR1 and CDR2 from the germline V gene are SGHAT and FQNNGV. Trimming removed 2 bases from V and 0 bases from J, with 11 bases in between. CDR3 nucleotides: TGTGCCAGCAGCTTATCAGGGACCTATAGCAATCAGCCCCAGCATTTT. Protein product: CASSLSGTYSNQPQHF.

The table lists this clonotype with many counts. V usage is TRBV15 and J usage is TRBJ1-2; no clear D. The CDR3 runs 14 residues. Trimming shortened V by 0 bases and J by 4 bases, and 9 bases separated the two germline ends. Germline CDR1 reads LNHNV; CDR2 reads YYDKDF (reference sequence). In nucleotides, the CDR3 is TGTGCCACCAGCAGAGATATAACGGTCTATGGCTACACCTTC. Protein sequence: CATSRDITVYGYTF.

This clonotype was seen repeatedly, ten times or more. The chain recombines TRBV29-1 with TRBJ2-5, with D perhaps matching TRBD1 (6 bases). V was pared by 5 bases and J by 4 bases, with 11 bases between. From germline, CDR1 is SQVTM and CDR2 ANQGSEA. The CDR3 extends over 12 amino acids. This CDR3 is CSVHQGRETQYF. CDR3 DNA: TGCAGCGTTCACCAGGGGAGAGAGACCCAGTACTTC. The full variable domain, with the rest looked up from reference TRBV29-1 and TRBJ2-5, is SAVISQKPSRDICQRGTSLTIQCQVDSQVTMMFWYRQQPGQSLTLIATANQGSEATYESGFVIDKFPISRPNLTFSTLTVSNMSPEDSSIYLCSVHQGRETQYFGPGTRLLVL.

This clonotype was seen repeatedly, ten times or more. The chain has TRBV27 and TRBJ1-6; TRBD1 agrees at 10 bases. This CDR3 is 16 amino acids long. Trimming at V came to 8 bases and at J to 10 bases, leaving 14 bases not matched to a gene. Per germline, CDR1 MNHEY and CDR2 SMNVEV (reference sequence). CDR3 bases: TGTGCCAGCGGCCTGGAGACAGGGGGCCTCAGATCACCCCTCCACTTT. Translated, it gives CASGLETGGLRSPLHF.

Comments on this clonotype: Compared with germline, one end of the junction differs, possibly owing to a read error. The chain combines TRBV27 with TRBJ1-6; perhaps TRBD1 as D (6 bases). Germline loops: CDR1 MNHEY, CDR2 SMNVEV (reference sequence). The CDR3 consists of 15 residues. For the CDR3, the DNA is TGTGCCAGCAGTCCATGGGAAAGGGGGGATTCACCCCTCAACTTT. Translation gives CASSPWERGDSPLNF.